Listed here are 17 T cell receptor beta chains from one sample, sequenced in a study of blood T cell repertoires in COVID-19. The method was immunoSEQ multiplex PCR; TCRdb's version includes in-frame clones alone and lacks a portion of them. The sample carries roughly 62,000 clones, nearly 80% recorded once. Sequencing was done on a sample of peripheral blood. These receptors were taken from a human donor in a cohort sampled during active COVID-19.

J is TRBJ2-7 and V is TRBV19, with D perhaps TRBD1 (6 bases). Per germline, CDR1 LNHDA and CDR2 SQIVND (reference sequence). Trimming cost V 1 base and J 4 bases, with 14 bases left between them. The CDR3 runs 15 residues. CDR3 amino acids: CASSIAGTNLYEQYF. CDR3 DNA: TGTGCCAGTAGTATAGCGGGGACAAACCTTTACGAGCAGTACTTC. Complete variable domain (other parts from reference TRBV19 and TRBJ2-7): DGGITQSPKYLFRKEGQNVTLSCEQNLNHDAMYWYRQDPGQGLRLIYYSQIVNDFQKGDIAEGYSVSREKKESFPLTVTSAQKNPTAFYLCASSIAGTNLYEQYFGPGTRLTVT.

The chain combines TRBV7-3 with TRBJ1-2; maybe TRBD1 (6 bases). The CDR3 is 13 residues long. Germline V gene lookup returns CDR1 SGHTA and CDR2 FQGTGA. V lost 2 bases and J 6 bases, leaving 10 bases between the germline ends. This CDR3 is CASSLAPGDGYTF. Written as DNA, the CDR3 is TGTGCCAGCAGCTTAGCCCCAGGGGATGGCTACACCTTC.

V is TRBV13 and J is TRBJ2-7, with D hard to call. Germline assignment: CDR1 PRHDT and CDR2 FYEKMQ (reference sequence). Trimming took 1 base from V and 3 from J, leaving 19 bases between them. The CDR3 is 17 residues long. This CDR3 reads CASSLAGWRSRYYEQYF. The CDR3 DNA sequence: TGTGCCAGCAGCTTAGCTGGTTGGCGGAGCCGGTACTACGAGCAGTACTTC.

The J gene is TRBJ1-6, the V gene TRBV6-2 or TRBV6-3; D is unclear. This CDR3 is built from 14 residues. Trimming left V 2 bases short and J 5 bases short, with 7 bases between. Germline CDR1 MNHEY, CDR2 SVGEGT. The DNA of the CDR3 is TGTGCCAGCAGTTACCGCGTCCATAATTCACCCCTCCACTTT. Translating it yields CASSYRVHNSPLHF.

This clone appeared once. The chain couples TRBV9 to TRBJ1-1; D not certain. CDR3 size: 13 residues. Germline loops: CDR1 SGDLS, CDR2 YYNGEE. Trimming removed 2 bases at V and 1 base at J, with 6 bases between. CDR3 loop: CASSVRSNTEAFF. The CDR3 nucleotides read TGTGCCAGCAGCGTGAGGTCGAACACTGAAGCTTTCTTT.

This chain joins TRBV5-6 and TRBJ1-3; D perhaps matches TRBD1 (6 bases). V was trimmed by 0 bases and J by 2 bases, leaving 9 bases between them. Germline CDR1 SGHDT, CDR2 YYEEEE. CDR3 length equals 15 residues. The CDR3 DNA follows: TGTGCCAGCAGCTTGGCAGGGACAACTGGAAACACCATATATTTT. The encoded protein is CASSLAGTTGNTIYF.

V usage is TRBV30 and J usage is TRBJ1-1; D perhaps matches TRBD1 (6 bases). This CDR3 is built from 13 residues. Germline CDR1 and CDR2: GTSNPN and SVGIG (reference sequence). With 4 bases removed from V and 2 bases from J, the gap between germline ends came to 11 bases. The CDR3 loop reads CAWNRGGNTEAFF. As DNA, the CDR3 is TGTGCCTGGAACCGAGGGGGTAACACTGAAGCTTTCTTT. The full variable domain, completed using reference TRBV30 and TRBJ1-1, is SQTIHQWPATLVQPVGSPLSLECTVEGTSNPNLYWYRQAAGRGLQLLFYSVGIGQISSEVPQNLSASRPQDRQFILSSKKLLLSDSGFYLCAWNRGGNTEAFFGQGTRLTVV.

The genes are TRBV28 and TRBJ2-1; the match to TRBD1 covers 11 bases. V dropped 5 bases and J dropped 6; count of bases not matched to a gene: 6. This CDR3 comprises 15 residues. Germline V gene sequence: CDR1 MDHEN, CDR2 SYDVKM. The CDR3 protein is CASSAGQGVFNEQFF. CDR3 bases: TGTGCCAGCAGTGCGGGACAGGGGGTCTTCAATGAGCAGTTCTTC.

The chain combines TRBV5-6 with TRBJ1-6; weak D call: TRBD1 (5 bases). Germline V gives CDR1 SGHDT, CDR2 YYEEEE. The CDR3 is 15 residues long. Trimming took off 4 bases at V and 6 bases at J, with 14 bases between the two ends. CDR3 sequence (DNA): TGTGCCAGCAGCCTAGCGGGGGGACGTAATTCACCCCTCCACTTT. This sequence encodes CASSLAGGRNSPLHF.

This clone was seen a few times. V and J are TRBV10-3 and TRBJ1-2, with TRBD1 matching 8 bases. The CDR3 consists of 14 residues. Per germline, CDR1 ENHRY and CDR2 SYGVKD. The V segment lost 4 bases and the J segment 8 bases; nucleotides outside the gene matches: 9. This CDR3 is CAISVDREGKGYTF. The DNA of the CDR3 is TGTGCCATCAGTGTGGACAGGGAGGGAAAAGGCTACACCTTC.

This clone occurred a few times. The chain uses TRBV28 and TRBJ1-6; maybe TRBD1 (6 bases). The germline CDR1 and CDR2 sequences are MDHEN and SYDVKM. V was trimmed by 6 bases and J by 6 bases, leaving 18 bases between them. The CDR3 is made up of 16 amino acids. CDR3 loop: CASRSFGTLLNSPLHF. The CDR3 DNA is TGTGCCAGCAGGTCATTCGGGACACTCCTTAATTCACCCCTCCACTTT. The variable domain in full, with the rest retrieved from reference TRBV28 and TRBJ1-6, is DVKVTQSSRYLVKRTGEKVFLECVQDMDHENMFWYRQDPGLGLRLIYFSYDVKMKEKGDIPEGYSVSREKKERFSLILESASTNQTSMYLCASRSFGTLLNSPLHFGNGTRLTVT.

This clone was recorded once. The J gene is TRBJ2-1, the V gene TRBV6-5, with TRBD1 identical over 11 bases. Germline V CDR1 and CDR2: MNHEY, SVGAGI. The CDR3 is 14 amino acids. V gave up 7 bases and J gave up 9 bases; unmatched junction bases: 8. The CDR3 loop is CASKWDRGVGEQFF. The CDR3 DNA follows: TGTGCCAGCAAATGGGACAGGGGGGTCGGTGAGCAGTTCTTC.

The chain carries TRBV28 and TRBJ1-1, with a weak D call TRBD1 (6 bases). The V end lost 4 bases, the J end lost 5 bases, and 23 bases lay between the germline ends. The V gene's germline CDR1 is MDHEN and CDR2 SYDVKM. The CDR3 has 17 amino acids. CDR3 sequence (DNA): TGTGCCAGCAGTTCCCCTGGAGACAGTCAGGGGCGGACTGAAGCTTTCTTT. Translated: CASSSPGDSQGRTEAFF.

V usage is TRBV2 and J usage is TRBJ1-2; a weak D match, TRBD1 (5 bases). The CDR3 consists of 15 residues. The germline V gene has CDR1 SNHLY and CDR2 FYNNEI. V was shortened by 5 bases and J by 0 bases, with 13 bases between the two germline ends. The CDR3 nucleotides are TGTGCCAGCAGTTCACTGACAGCCTCTAACTATGGCTACACCTTC. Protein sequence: CASSSLTASNYGYTF.

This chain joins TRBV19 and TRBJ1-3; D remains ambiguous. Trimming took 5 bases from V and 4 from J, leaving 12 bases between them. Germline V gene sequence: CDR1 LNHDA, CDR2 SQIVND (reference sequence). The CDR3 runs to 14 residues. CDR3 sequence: CASSVQITGNTIYF. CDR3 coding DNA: TGTGCCAGTAGTGTCCAAATTACAGGAAACACCATATATTTT.

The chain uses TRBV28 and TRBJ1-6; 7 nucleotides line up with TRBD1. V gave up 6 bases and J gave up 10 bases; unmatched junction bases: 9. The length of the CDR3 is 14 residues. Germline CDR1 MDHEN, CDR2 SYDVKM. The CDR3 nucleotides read TGTGCCAGCAGACCAGCAGGGGGTTTCTCACCCCTCCACTTT. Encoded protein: CASRPAGGFSPLHF.

CDR3 loop: CSVEVGELAGTGELFF. CDR3 bases: TGCAGCGTTGAAGTAGGGGAACTCGCCGGCACCGGGGAGCTGTTTTTT. V gene TRBV29-1 combines with J gene TRBJ2-2; a weak D match, TRBD1 (5 bases). Trimming left V 1 base short and J 4 bases short, with 16 bases between. The CDR3 runs 16 residues. Per the germline V gene, CDR1 is SQVTM and CDR2 is ANQGSEA.